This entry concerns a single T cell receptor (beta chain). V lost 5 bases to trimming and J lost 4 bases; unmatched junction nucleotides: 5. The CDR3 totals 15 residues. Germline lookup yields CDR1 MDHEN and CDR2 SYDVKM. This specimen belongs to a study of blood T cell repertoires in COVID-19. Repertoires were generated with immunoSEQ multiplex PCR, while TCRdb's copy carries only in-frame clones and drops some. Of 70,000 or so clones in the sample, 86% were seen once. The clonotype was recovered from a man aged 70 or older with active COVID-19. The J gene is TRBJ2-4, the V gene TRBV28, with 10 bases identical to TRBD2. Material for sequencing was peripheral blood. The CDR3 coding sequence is TGTGCCAGCAGTCCGGAGGGACTAGCGAAAAACATTCAGTACTTC. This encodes CASSPEGLAKNIQYF.